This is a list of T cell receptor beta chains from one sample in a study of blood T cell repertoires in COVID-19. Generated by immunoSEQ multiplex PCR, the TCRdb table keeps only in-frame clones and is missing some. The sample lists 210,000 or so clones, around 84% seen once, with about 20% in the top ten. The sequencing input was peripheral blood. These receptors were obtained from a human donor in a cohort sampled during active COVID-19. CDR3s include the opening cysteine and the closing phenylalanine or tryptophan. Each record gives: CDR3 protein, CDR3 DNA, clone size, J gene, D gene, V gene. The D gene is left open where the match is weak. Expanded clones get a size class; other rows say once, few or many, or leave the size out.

CASSPTVPEAFF | TGTGCCAGCTCACCAACGGTCCCTGAAGCTTTCTTT | - | TRBJ1-1 | - | TRBV18
CASTLGASNEKLFF | TGTGCCAGCACCCTCGGAGCTTCTAATGAAAAACTGTTTTTT | - | TRBJ1-4 | - | TRBV3-1/TRBV3-2
CASSRQDNNQPQHF | TGTGCCAGTAGTAGGCAAGATAACAATCAGCCCCAGCATTTT | - | TRBJ1-5 | - | TRBV19
CASSASWRETQYF | TGTGCCAGCAGCGCCTCATGGCGGGAGACCCAGTACTTC | few | TRBJ2-5 | - | TRBV5-4
CSVQGQGEQFF | TGCAGCGTCCAAGGACAGGGAGAGCAGTTCTTC | - | TRBJ2-1 | TRBD1 | TRBV29-1
CASSSGRTDTQYF | TGTGCCAGCAGCTCAGGGCGCACAGATACGCAGTATTTT | - | TRBJ2-3 | - | TRBV7-9
CAWSVSIRGEQFF | TGTGCCTGGAGTGTAAGCATACGGGGTGAGCAGTTCTTC | - | TRBJ2-1 | - | TRBV30
CASSYSRGETQYF | TGTGCCAGCAGCTACTCTCGCGGGGAGACCCAGTACTTC | - | TRBJ2-5 | - | TRBV11-3
CASRTLQETQYF | TGTGCCAGCCGGACACTCCAAGAGACCCAGTACTTC | - | TRBJ2-5 | - | TRBV6-5
CASSQKFTSGSSYNEQFF | TGTGCCAGCAGCCAAAAATTTACTAGCGGGAGCTCCTACAATGAGCAGTTCTTC | - | TRBJ2-1 | TRBD2 | TRBV4-2
CATSDPRGGGKLFF | TGTGCCACCAGTGACCCTCGGGGAGGGGGAAAACTGTTTTTT | - | TRBJ1-4 | - | TRBV24-1
CASSYSTTKTEAFF | TGTGCCAGCAGTTACTCAACAACCAAAACTGAAGCTTTCTTT | - | TRBJ1-1 | - | TRBV6-5
CASSLSGSVSGNTIYF | TGCGCCAGCAGCTTAAGTGGGAGCGTCTCGGGAAACACCATATATTTT | - | TRBJ1-3 | - | TRBV5-1
CASSGAGVEGQPQHF | TGTGCCAGCAGCGGGGCGGGGGTAGAGGGACAGCCCCAGCATTTT | - | TRBJ1-5 | - | TRBV2
CASSFRVQGTSYEQYF | TGCGCCAGCAGCTTTAGGGTCCAAGGGACTTCCTACGAGCAGTACTTC | few | TRBJ2-7 | - | TRBV5-1
CASSLVDSEQYF | TGTGCCAGCAGTTTAGTGGACAGCGAGCAGTACTTC | many | TRBJ2-7 | - | TRBV12-3/TRBV12-4
CASSQSLAGGTSTDTQYF | TGTGCCAGCAGCCAATCCCTAGCGGGTGGAACTAGCACAGATACGCAGTATTTT | - | TRBJ2-3 | TRBD2 | TRBV3-1/TRBV3-2
CASSLALAGHQQETQYF | TGCGCCAGCAGCTTAGCATTAGCGGGCCATCAACAAGAGACCCAGTACTTC | - | TRBJ2-5 | TRBD2 | TRBV5-1
CAWRQQGVYGYTF | TGTGCCTGGAGGCAACAGGGAGTCTATGGCTACACCTTC | - | TRBJ1-2 | - | TRBV30
CASSHGLQEHTEAFF | TGTGCCAGCAGCCACGGGTTACAGGAACACACTGAAGCTTTCTTT | - | TRBJ1-1 | - | TRBV14
CASSLWQGGEQYF | TGTGCCAGCAGTTTATGGCAAGGAGGAGAGCAGTACTTC | - | TRBJ2-7 | - | TRBV28
CASSRGLAGRGETQYF | TGTGCCAGCAGCCGAGGACTAGCGGGGAGGGGCGAGACCCAGTACTTC | once | TRBJ2-5 | TRBD2 | TRBV7-8
CASSELAGDLTQYF | TGTGCCAGCAGCGAACTAGCGGGGGACCTTACGCAGTATTTT | - | TRBJ2-3 | TRBD2 | TRBV2
CASSGPGLSLRVTF | TGCGCCAGCAGCGGCCCGGGACTCTCCCTTCGGGTCACCTTC | - | TRBJ1-2 | - | TRBV4-1
CATGGPGVEQFF | TGTGCCACCGGGGGGCCCGGGGTTGAGCAGTTCTTC | - | TRBJ2-1 | - | TRBV10-3
CASSLATPLGTEQFF | TGTGCCAGCAGCTTAGCGACCCCCCTGGGCACTGAGCAGTTCTTC | - | TRBJ2-1 | - | TRBV7-8